This T cell receptor beta chain was recorded in a study of beta chain features in type 1 diabetes. CDR1 MDHEN and CDR2 SYDVKM come from the germline V gene. Trimming pared 6 bases from V and 2 bases from J, leaving 14 bases between. CDR3 length: 14 amino acids. Isolated RNA was reverse transcribed in full, so expressed TCRB transcripts were sequenced. TCRdb's table, derived via immunoSEQ multiplex PCR, lists solely in-frame clones and lacks some. Of 970,000 or so clones listed, roughly 17% are singletons. In this sample, this clone turned up a few times. This chain connects TRBV28 to TRBJ2-7, with D possibly being TRBD2 (6 bases). Sequencing used naive CD4+ T cells from blood. The receptor was derived from a young woman in good health. CDR3: CASRAGGPPYEQYF. For the CDR3, the DNA is TGTGCCAGCAGAGCCGGAGGGCCGCCCTACGAGCAGTACTTC.